The rows below give T cell receptor beta chains drawn from one sample of a study of radiation and T cells in renal cell carcinoma. Using immunoSEQ multiplex PCR, the repertoire was profiled, and TCRdb retains in-frame clones only, with some absent. Of 80,000 or so clones listed, 80% to 90% are singletons. Material: blood, obtained from a patient whose treatment included radiotherapy and nephrectomy. These receptors were collected from a woman in her 70s with renal cell carcinoma. Each CDR3 is given with its conserved first and last residue. D genes are given only for firm matches. Not all rows give a size; the values are once, few, many and, for expanded clones, a class.

CDR3 protein: CASSLTSAPLHF; CDR3 DNA: TGTGCCAGCAGCTTAACGTCCGCGCCCCTCCACTTT; J gene: TRBJ1-6; V gene: TRBV11-2; D gene: -; clone size: -
CDR3 protein: CASSTLAEAFF; CDR3 DNA: TGTGCCAGCAGCACACTGGCTGAAGCTTTCTTT; J gene: TRBJ1-1; V gene: TRBV11-3; D gene: -; clone size: few
CDR3 protein: CASSGIQGKGGEQYF; CDR3 DNA: TGTGCCAGCAGCGGAATACAGGGGAAAGGTGGCGAGCAGTACTTC; J gene: TRBJ2-7; V gene: TRBV5-4; D gene: TRBD1; clone size: -
CDR3 protein: CASSLGATSNQPQHF; CDR3 DNA: TGTGCCAGCAGCTTAGGGGCGACTTCCAATCAGCCCCAGCATTTT; J gene: TRBJ1-5; V gene: TRBV7-2; D gene: -; clone size: -
CDR3 protein: CASSDGTGANQPQHF; CDR3 DNA: TGTGCCAGCAGTGATGGGACAGGGGCCAATCAGCCCCAGCATTTT; J gene: TRBJ1-5; V gene: TRBV2; D gene: TRBD1; clone size: -
CDR3 protein: CASSIGGTGESYGYTF; CDR3 DNA: TGTGCCAGTAGTATAGGCGGAACAGGGGAGTCCTATGGCTACACCTTC; J gene: TRBJ1-2; V gene: TRBV19; D gene: TRBD1; clone size: -
CDR3 protein: CASSVRRTNTGELFF; CDR3 DNA: TGTGCCAGCAGCGTCCGCAGGACGAACACCGGGGAGCTGTTTTTT; J gene: TRBJ2-2; V gene: TRBV9; D gene: -; clone size: once
CDR3 protein: CASSVGWGQGGGGNQPQHF; CDR3 DNA: TGTGCCAGCAGTGTTGGTTGGGGCCAGGGAGGGGGAGGCAATCAGCCCCAGCATTTT; J gene: TRBJ1-5; V gene: TRBV6-1; D gene: -; clone size: -
CDR3 protein: CASTRLVAETQYF; CDR3 DNA: TGTGCCAGCACCCGACTAGTTGCAGAGACCCAGTACTTC; J gene: TRBJ2-5; V gene: TRBV13; D gene: -; clone size: few
CDR3 protein: CASRGQGVPQHF; CDR3 DNA: TGTGCCAGTAGAGGACAGGGGGTACCCCAGCATTTT; J gene: TRBJ1-5; V gene: TRBV19; D gene: TRBD1; clone size: -
CDR3 protein: CASKALAGGHTGELFF; CDR3 DNA: TGTGCCAGCAAGGCGCTAGCGGGGGGGCACACCGGGGAGCTGTTTTTT; J gene: TRBJ2-2; V gene: TRBV2; D gene: TRBD2; clone size: -
CDR3 protein: CSVAQGNVKSEQYF; CDR3 DNA: TGCAGCGTTGCCCAGGGCAACGTGAAGTCCGAGCAGTACTTC; J gene: TRBJ2-7; V gene: TRBV29-1; D gene: -; clone size: once
CDR3 protein: CAWSAYHTEAFF; CDR3 DNA: TGTGCCTGGAGTGCTTACCACACTGAAGCTTTCTTT; J gene: TRBJ1-1; V gene: TRBV30; D gene: -; clone size: -
CDR3 protein: CASSLGRNQPQHF; CDR3 DNA: TGTGCCAGCAGTTTAGGACGGAATCAGCCCCAGCATTTT; J gene: TRBJ1-5; V gene: TRBV28; D gene: -; clone size: -
CDR3 protein: CASSVGLAAIHEQFF; CDR3 DNA: TGTGCCAGCAGCGTAGGCCTAGCGGCCATACATGAGCAGTTCTTC; J gene: TRBJ2-1; V gene: TRBV9; D gene: TRBD2; clone size: -
CDR3 protein: CASRKRGGSYNEQFF; CDR3 DNA: TGTGCCAGCAGGAAGCGGGGGGGCTCCTACAATGAGCAGTTCTTC; J gene: TRBJ2-1; V gene: TRBV27; D gene: TRBD2; clone size: -
CDR3 protein: CASSLWGVPEAFF; CDR3 DNA: TGTGCCAGCAGTTTATGGGGGGTCCCTGAAGCTTTCTTT; J gene: TRBJ1-1; V gene: TRBV28; D gene: -; clone size: -
CDR3 protein: CATLGGAEFYEQYF; CDR3 DNA: TGCGCCACCCTCGGTGGAGCCGAGTTCTACGAGCAGTACTTC; J gene: TRBJ2-7; V gene: TRBV10-1; D gene: -; clone size: -
CDR3 protein: CASSLAGGGGNTIYF; CDR3 DNA: TGTGCCAGCAGCTTAGCCGGGGGAGGTGGAAACACCATATATTTT; J gene: TRBJ1-3; V gene: TRBV13; D gene: -; clone size: once
CDR3 protein: CATFTMGPTYGYTF; CDR3 DNA: TGTGCCACCTTTACCATGGGTCCCACCTATGGCTACACCTTC; J gene: TRBJ1-2; V gene: TRBV28; D gene: -; clone size: -
CDR3 protein: CAISWDRGDSGANVLTF; CDR3 DNA: TGTGCCATCAGTTGGGACAGGGGGGACTCTGGGGCCAACGTCCTGACTTTC; J gene: TRBJ2-6; V gene: TRBV10-3; D gene: TRBD1; clone size: -
CDR3 protein: CASSRTGGADTEAFF; CDR3 DNA: TGTGCCAGCAGTCGGACAGGGGGCGCGGACACTGAAGCTTTCTTT; J gene: TRBJ1-1; V gene: TRBV2; D gene: TRBD1; clone size: -
CDR3 protein: CASTVGKLYEQYF; CDR3 DNA: TGTGCCAGCACGGTAGGGAAACTCTACGAGCAGTACTTC; J gene: TRBJ2-7; V gene: TRBV28; D gene: -; clone size: -
CDR3 protein: CATKSRAGNQPQHF; CDR3 DNA: TGTGCCACAAAAAGCAGGGCAGGCAATCAGCCCCAGCATTTT; J gene: TRBJ1-5; V gene: TRBV19; D gene: -; clone size: -
CDR3 protein: CASSLEGLGPANYGYTF; CDR3 DNA: TGTGCCAGCAGCTTAGAGGGGCTGGGCCCTGCCAACTATGGCTACACCTTC; J gene: TRBJ1-2; V gene: TRBV7-2; D gene: -; clone size: few
CDR3 protein: CASRPTGGVSGNTIYF; CDR3 DNA: TGCGCCAGCAGACCGACAGGGGGGGTCTCTGGAAACACCATATATTTT; J gene: TRBJ1-3; V gene: TRBV5-1; D gene: TRBD1; clone size: once
CDR3 protein: CASSLVAGGNYGYTF; CDR3 DNA: TGTGCCAGCAGTTTAGTGGCAGGGGGCAACTATGGCTACACCTTC; J gene: TRBJ1-2; V gene: TRBV28; D gene: TRBD1; clone size: -
CDR3 protein: CATSRDSGYPGEQYF; CDR3 DNA: TGTGCCACCAGCAGAGATAGCGGTTATCCGGGGGAGCAGTACTTC; J gene: TRBJ2-7; V gene: TRBV15; D gene: -; clone size: -
CDR3 protein: CASTDPGTGTEAFF; CDR3 DNA: TGTGCCAGCACCGACCCCGGGACAGGGACCGAAGCTTTCTTT; J gene: TRBJ1-1; V gene: TRBV28; D gene: TRBD1; clone size: -
CDR3 protein: CASSLARAQYF; CDR3 DNA: TGTGCCAGCAGCTTGGCTCGGGCGCAGTACTTC; J gene: TRBJ2-4; V gene: TRBV5-8; D gene: -; clone size: -
CDR3 protein: CASSLGLVGDEQYF; CDR3 DNA: TGTGCCAGCAGCTTAGGGCTGGTAGGGGACGAGCAGTACTTC; J gene: TRBJ2-7; V gene: TRBV7-2; D gene: -; clone size: -